The source of this T cell receptor beta chain is a study of shared clonotypes between healthy human individuals. In the source study's methods: From ImmunoSEQ came sequences covering only the junction and carrying no quality scores, so filtering differed. Data came from immunoSEQ multiplex PCR; TCRdb stores just in-frame clones and leaves some out. D and trimming were read from the DNA, whereas the V and J calls and clone size are those reported in that table. The repertoire consists of 1.4 million or so clones, with less than 99% occurring once and the leading ten covering 0.36%. Looked up from germline, CDR1 is SGHRS and CDR2 is YFSETQ. Trimming took 1 base from V and 3 from J, leaving 11 bases between them. The CDR3 has 15 residues.

This clonotype was sampled from a man aged 25-45 years in good health. The chain couples TRBV5-1 to TRBJ1-5, with D possibly TRBD1 on 6 matching bases. Sequences were obtained from naive CD4+ T cells sorted from blood. As to subset: CD45RA+ positively selected. CDR3 in DNA: TGCGCCAGCAGCTTGTCGGGGGACAACAATCAGCCCCAGCATTTT. Translating it yields CASSLSGDNNQPQHF. Full variable domain (missing parts from reference TRBV5-1 and TRBJ1-5): KAGVTQTPRYLIKTRGQQVTLSCSPISGHRSVSWYQQTPGQGLQFLFEYFSETQRNKGNFPGRFSGRQFSNSRSEMNVSTLELGDSALYLCASSLSGDNNQPQHFGDGTRLSIL.